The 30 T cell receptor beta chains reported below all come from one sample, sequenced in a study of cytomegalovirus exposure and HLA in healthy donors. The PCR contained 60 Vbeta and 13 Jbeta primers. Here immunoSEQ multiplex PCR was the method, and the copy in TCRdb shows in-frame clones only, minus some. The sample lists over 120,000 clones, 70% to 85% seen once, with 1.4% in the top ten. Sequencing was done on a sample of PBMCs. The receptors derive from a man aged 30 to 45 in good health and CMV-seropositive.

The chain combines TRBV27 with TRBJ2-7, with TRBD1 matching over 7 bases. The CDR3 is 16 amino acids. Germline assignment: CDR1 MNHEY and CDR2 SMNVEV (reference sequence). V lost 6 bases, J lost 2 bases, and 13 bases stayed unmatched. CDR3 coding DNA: TGTGCCAGCAGGCCAGACAGGGCCGAGAATCCCTACGAGCAGTACTTC. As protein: CASRPDRAENPYEQYF.

The CDR3 nucleotides read TGTGCCAGCAGTGAAGGGGACGGAGGGGACTATGGCTACACCTTC. Protein: CASSEGDGGDYGYTF. The V call is TRBV6-1, the J call TRBJ1-2; tentative D call: TRBD1 (5 bases). V was pared by 1 base and J by 3 bases, with 12 bases between. CDR3 length equals 15 residues. Germline lookup yields CDR1 MNHNS and CDR2 SASEGT.

The CDR3 protein is CASSTTRVVNEQFF. Written as DNA, the CDR3 is TGTGCCAGCAGCACAACCAGGGTCGTAAATGAGCAGTTCTTC. The rearrangement uses TRBV28 and TRBJ2-1; D might be TRBD1 (5 bases). V was trimmed by 6 bases and J by 7 bases, leaving 16 bases between them. The CDR3 contains 14 residues. Germline values: CDR1 MDHEN, CDR2 SYDVKM.

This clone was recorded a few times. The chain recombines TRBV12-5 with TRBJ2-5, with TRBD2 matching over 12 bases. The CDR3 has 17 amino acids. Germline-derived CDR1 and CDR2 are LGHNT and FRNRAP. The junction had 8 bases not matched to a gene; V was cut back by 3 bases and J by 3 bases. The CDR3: CASGFGLAGPTEETQYF. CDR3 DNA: TGTGCTAGTGGTTTTGGACTAGCGGGGCCGACCGAAGAGACCCAGTACTTC.

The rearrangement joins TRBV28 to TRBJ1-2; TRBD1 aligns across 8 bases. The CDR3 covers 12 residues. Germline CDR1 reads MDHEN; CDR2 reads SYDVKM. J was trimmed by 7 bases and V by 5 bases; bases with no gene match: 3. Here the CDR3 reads CASSLGQGGYTF. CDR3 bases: TGTGCCAGCAGTCTCGGACAGGGTGGCTACACCTTC.

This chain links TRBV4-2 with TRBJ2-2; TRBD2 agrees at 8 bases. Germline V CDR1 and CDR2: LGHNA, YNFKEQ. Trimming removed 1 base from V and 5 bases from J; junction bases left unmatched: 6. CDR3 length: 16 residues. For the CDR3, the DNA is TGTGCCAGCAGCCAAGGAGCGGGAGCGGGTACCGGGGAGCTGTTTTTT. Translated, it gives CASSQGAGAGTGELFF.

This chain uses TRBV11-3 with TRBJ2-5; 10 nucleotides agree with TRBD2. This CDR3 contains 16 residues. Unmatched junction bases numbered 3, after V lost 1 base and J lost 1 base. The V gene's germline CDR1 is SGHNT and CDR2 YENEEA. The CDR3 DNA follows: TGTGCCAGCAGCTTAGTGGCTAGCGGGGGCCAAGAGACCCAGTACTTC. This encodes CASSLVASGGQETQYF.

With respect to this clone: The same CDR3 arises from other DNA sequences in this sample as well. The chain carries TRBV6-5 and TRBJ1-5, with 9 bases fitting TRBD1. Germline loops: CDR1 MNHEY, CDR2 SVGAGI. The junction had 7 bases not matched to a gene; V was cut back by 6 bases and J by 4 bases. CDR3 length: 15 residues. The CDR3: CASSKDRGGNQPQHF. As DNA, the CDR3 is TGTGCCAGCAGCAAGGACAGGGGTGGGAATCAGCCCCAGCATTTT.

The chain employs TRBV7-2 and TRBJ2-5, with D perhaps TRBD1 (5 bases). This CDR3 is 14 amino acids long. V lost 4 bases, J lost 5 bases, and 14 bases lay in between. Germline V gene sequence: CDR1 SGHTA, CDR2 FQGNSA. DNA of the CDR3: TGTGCCAGCAGCTCCAGGACACCCCGGGAGACCCAGTACTTC. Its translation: CASSSRTPRETQYF.

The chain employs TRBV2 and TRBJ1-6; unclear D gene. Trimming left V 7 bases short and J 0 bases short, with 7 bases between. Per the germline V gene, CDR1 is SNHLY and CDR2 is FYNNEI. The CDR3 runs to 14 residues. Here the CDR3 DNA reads TGTGCCAGCAAGCTTTTCTCCTATAATTCACCCCTCCACTTT. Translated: CASKLFSYNSPLHF.

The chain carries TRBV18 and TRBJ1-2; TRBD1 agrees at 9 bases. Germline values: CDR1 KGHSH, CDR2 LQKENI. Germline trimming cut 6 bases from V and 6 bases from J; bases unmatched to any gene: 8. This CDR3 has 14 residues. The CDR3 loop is CASSVWDRVDGYTF. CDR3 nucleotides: TGTGCCAGCTCGGTTTGGGACAGGGTAGATGGCTACACCTTC. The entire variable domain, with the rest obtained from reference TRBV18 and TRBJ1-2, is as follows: NAGVMQNPRHLVRRRGQEARLRCSPMKGHSHVYWYRQLPEEGLKFMVYLQKENIIDESGMPKERFSAEFPKEGPSILRIQQVVRGDSAAYFCASSVWDRVDGYTFGSGTRLTVV.

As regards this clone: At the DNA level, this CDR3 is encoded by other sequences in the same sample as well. The CDR3 loop is CASSLGGGQETQYF. The DNA for the CDR3 is TGTGCCAGCAGCTTGGGGGGGGGCCAAGAGACCCAGTACTTC. The chain employs TRBV7-9 and TRBJ2-5; 7 nucleotides line up with TRBD2. Germline CDR1 reads SEHNR; CDR2 reads FQNEAQ (reference sequence). This CDR3 has 14 amino acids. The trim removed 3 bases at V and 1 base at J, leaving 2 bases unmatched.

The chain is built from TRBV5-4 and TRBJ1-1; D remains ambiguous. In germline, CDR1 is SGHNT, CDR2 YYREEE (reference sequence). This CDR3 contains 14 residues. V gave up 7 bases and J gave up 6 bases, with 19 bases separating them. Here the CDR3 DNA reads TGTGCCAGCTCTGAGTCGAGGTCGGTAGCTGAAGCTTTCTTT. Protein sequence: CASSESRSVAEAFF.

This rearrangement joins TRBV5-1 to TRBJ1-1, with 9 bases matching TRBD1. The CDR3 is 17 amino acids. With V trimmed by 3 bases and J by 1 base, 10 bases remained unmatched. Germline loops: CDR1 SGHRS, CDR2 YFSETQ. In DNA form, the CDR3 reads TGCGCCAGCAGCTCGTCCCGGGACAGGGTTCGGAACACTGAAGCTTTCTTT. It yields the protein CASSSSRDRVRNTEAFF.

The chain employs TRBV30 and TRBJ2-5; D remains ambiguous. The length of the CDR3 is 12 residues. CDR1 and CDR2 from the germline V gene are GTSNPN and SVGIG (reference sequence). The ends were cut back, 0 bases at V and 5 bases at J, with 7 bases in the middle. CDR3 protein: CAWSVSSETQYF. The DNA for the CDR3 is TGTGCCTGGAGTGTATCCTCCGAGACCCAGTACTTC.

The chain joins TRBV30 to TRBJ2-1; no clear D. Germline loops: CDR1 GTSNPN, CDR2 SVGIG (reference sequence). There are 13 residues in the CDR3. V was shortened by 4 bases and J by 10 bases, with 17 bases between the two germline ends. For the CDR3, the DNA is TGTGCCTGGACGATAAATTACAATGTGGAGCAGTTCTTC. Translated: CAWTINYNVEQFF.

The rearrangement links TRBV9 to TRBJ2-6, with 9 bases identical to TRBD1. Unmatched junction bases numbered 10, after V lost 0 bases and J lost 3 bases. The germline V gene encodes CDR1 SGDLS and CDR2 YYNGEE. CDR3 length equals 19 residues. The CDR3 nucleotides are TGTGCCAGCAGCGTAGATCCCGGACAGGGGTATGGTGGGGCCAACGTCCTGACTTTC. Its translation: CASSVDPGQGYGGANVLTF.

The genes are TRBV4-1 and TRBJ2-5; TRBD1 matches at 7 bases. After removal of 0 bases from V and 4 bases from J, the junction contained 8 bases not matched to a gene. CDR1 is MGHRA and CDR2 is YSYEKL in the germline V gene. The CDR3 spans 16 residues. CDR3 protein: CASSQEGGRAPETQYF. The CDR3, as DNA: TGCGCCAGCAGCCAAGAAGGGGGCAGGGCCCCAGAGACCCAGTACTTC.

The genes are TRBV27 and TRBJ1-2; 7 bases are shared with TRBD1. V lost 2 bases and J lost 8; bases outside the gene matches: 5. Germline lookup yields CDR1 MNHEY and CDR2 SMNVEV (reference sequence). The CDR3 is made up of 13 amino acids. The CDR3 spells CASSLVQGEGYTF. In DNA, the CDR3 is TGTGCCAGCAGTTTAGTGCAGGGGGAGGGCTACACCTTC.

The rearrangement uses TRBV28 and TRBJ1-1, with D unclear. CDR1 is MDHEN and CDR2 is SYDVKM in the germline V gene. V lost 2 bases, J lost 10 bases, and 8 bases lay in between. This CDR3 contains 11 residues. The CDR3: CASSLRGPAFF. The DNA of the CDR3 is TGTGCCAGCAGTTTACGAGGGCCAGCTTTCTTT. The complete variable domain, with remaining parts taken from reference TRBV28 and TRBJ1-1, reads DVKVTQSSRYLVKRTGEKVFLECVQDMDHENMFWYRQDPGLGLRLIYFSYDVKMKEKGDIPEGYSVSREKKERFSLILESASTNQTSMYLCASSLRGPAFFGQGTRLTVV.

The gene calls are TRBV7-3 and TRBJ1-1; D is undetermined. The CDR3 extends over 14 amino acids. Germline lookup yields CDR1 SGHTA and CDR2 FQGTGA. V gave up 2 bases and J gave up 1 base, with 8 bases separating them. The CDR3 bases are TGTGCCAGCAGCTTAGGGCCGACGAACACTGAAGCTTTCTTT. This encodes CASSLGPTNTEAFF.

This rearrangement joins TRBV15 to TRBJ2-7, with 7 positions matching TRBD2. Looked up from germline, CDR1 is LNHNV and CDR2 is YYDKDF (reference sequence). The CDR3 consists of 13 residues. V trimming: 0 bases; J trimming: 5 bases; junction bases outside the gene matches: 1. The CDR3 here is CATSRDGRDEQYF. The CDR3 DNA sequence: TGTGCCACCAGCAGAGATGGGAGGGACGAGCAGTACTTC.

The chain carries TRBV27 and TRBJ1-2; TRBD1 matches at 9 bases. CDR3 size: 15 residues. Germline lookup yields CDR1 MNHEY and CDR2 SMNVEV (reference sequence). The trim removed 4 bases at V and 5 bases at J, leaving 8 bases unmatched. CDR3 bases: TGTGCCAGCAGTTCTCCCGGGACAGGGATGTATGGCTACACCTTC. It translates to CASSSPGTGMYGYTF.

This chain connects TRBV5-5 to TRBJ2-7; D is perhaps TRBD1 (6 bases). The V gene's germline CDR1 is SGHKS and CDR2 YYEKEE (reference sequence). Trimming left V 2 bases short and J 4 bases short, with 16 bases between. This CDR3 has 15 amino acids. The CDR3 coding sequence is TGTGCCAGCAGCTTCTCAGGGGCGGTGGGGTACGAGCAGTACTTC. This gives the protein CASSFSGAVGYEQYF.

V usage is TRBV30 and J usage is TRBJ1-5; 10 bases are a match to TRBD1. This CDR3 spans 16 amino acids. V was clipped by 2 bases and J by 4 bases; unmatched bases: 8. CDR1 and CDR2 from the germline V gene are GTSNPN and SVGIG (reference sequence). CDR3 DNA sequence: TGTGCCTGGAGTTCCCGGGACAGGGGCGGGAATCAGCCCCAGCATTTT. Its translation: CAWSSRDRGGNQPQHF.

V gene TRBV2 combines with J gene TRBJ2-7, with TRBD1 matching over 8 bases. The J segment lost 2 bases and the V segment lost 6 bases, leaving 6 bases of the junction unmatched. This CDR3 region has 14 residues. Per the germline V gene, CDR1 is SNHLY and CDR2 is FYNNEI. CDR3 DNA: TGTGCCAGCAGCCTAGAGACAGGGGCCTACGAGCAGTACTTC. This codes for CASSLETGAYEQYF.

The CDR3, as DNA: TGTGCCAGCAGCTTGGCGGGAGTGGGTTTTGGCGGGGAGCTGTTTTTT. As protein: CASSLAGVGFGGELFF. This chain connects TRBV5-4 to TRBJ2-2; D may be TRBD2 (6 bases). The CDR3 is made up of 16 amino acids. Between the trimmed V and J ends, which lost 0 bases and 7 bases, there was a span of 16 bases. The V gene's germline CDR1 is SGHNT and CDR2 YYREEE (reference sequence).

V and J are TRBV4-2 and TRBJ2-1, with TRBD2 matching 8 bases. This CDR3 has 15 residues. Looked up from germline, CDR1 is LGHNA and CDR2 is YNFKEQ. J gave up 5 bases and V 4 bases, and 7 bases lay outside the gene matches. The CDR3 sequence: CASSPTSGGNNEQFF. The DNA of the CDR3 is TGTGCCAGCAGCCCAACTAGCGGAGGGAACAATGAGCAGTTCTTC.

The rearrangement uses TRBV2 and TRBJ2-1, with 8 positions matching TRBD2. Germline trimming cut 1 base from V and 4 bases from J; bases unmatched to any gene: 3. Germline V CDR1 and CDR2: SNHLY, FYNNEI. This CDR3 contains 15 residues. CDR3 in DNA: TGTGCCAGCAGTGAAGGTCCGGGGGGGTACAATGAGCAGTTCTTC. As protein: CASSEGPGGYNEQFF.

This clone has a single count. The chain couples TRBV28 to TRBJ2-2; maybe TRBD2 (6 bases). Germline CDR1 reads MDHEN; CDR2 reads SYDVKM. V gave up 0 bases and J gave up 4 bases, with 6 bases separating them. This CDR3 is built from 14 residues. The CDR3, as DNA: TGTGCCAGCAGTTTATGGGGGGGCACCGGGGAGCTGTTTTTT. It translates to CASSLWGGTGELFF. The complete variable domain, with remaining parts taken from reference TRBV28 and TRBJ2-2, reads DVKVTQSSRYLVKRTGEKVFLECVQDMDHENMFWYRQDPGLGLRLIYFSYDVKMKEKGDIPEGYSVSREKKERFSLILESASTNQTSMYLCASSLWGGTGELFFGEGSRLTVL.